This note documents a single T cell receptor (beta chain) sequence. No antigen is known for it. The data were obtained in a study of cytomegalovirus exposure and HLA in healthy donors. Study-level background: Most genotyped donors, 81% of 398, had Caucasian-associated genetic ancestry.

Looked up from germline, CDR1 is MNHEY and CDR2 is SVGAGI. V lost 2 bases and J lost 4, with 12 bases in between. CDR3 size: 15 residues. Findings of the study overall: When analyzed later, the rates of TCR association showed variation by HLA locus, with DRB1 the most and HLA-C the fewest.

The PCR ran on 60 Vbeta and 13 Jbeta primers. Here immunoSEQ multiplex PCR was the method, and the copy in TCRdb shows in-frame clones only, minus some. Among more than 85,000 clones listed, 83% were seen once. J is TRBJ2-1 and V is TRBV6-5, with D tentatively TRBD1 (5 bases). Sequencing was carried out using PBMCs. This sequence originates from a man aged 18 to 30 in good health and CMV-seronegative. The CDR3 nucleotides read TGTGCCAGCAGTTACAGCCGTCCAGGGTACAATGAGCAGTTCTTC. Translating gives CASSYSRPGYNEQFF.